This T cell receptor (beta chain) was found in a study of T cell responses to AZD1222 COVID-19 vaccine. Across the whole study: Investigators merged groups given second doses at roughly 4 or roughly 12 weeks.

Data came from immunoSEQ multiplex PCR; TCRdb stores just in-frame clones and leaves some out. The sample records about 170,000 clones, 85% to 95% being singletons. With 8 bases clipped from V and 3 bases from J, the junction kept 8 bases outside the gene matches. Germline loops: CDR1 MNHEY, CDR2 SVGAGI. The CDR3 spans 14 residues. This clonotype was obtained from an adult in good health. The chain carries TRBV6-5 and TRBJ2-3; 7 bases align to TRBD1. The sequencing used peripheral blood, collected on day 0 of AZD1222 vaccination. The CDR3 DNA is TGTGCCAGCCATGACAGGGTTGGAACAGATACGCAGTATTTT. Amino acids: CASHDRVGTDTQYF.